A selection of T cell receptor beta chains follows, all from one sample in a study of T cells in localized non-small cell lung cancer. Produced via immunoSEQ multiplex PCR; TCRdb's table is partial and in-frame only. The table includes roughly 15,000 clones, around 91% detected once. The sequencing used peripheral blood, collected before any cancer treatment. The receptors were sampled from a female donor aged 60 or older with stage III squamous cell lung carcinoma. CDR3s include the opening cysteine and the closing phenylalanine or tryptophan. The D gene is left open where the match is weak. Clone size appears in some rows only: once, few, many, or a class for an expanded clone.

CASRGLAGSYNEQFF	.	TRBJ2-1	TRBV2	TRBD2
CASRVTSGETQYF	.	TRBJ2-5	TRBV6-5	.
CASSGTGRTGEQYF	.	TRBJ2-7	TRBV19	TRBD1
CASSLSLSASSGANVLTF	medium-sized	TRBJ2-6	TRBV7-2	.
CASSLDREGYEQYF	.	TRBJ2-7	TRBV19	.
CASSSRQILLAGANVLTF	.	TRBJ2-6	TRBV7-9	.
CASSERDGGTDTQYF	.	TRBJ2-3	TRBV2	.
CAWSVGGPETQYF	.	TRBJ2-5	TRBV30	.
CASSPRTGGPDYGYTF	few	TRBJ1-2	TRBV18	TRBD1
CASSLALGISGNTIYF	.	TRBJ1-3	TRBV7-2	.